The 8 T cell receptor beta chains below come from one sample, sequenced in a study of identical twins. One entry per CDR3 protein results from TCRdb running MiXCR on the 5' RACE reads. The table has roughly 190,000 distinct CDR3 sequences, around 15% seen once. The data also belong to a second study, concerning T cells expressing NK-cell markers.

The sequenced material came from CD8+ T cells sorted from blood. The source is a woman under 30 in good health.

This clonotype was detected a few times. The gene calls are TRBV7-9 and TRBJ2-1, with D perhaps being TRBD1 or TRBD2 (5 bases each). V lost 5 bases and J lost 0, with 14 bases in between. The CDR3 extends over 16 amino acids. CDR1 is SEHNR, CDR2 FQNEAQ, per germline (reference sequence). DNA for the CDR3: TGTGCCAGCAGCGTCTTTTCAGGGAGCTCCTACAATGAGCAGTTCTTC. Protein sequence: CASSVFSGSSYNEQFF. Drawing the rest from reference TRBV7-9 and TRBJ2-1, the complete variable domain is DTGVSQNPRHKITKRGQNVTFRCDPISEHNRLYWYRQTLGQGPEFLTYFQNEAQLEKSRLLSDRFSAERPKGSFSTLEIQRTEQGDSAMYLCASSVFSGSSYNEQFFGPGTRLTVL.

This CDR3 reads CASSLALAVYQETQYF. The CDR3 region has the DNA TGTGCCAGCAGTTTAGCGCTAGCGGTGTACCAAGAGACCCAGTACTTC. The V call is TRBV12-3 or TRBV12-4, the J call TRBJ2-5, with 7 positions matching TRBD2. The trim removed 0 bases at V and 0 bases at J, leaving 4 bases unmatched. The CDR3 is 16 residues long.

This clonotype was seen only a few times. This chain links TRBV5-5 with TRBJ1-2; D is undetermined. There are 13 residues in the CDR3. V lost 7 bases and J lost 6, with 16 bases in between. Germline assignment: CDR1 SGHKS and CDR2 YYEKEE (reference sequence). The CDR3 DNA is TGTGCCAGCTACGGTTGGAGACCGGATGGCTACACCTTC. This translates into CASYGWRPDGYTF.

This clonotype showed up just a few times. The J gene is TRBJ2-1, the V gene TRBV6-1; 12 bases fit TRBD2. From germline, CDR1 is MNHNS and CDR2 SASEGT. CDR3 size: 17 residues. The V gene end was trimmed by 5 bases and the J gene end by 5 bases; junction bases not matched to a gene: 10. CDR3 amino acids: CASSPRLAGVIDNEQFF. For the CDR3, the DNA is TGTGCCAGCAGTCCCCGACTAGCGGGAGTTATCGACAATGAGCAGTTCTTC.

This chain joins TRBV5-5 and TRBJ2-5, with a weak D call TRBD2 (5 bases). Germline V gives CDR1 SGHKS, CDR2 YYEKEE (reference sequence). V was clipped by 2 bases and J by 3 bases, with 8 bases between them. CDR3 length: 13 amino acids. The chain's CDR3 is CASSLYGEETQYF. The CDR3 coding sequence is TGTGCCAGCAGCTTATACGGGGAAGAGACCCAGTACTTC.

The chain carries TRBV15 and TRBJ1-3; D ambiguous. Trimming took off 0 bases at V and 2 bases at J, with 8 bases between the two ends. The germline gives CDR1 LNHNV, CDR2 YYDKDF (reference sequence). This CDR3 spans 15 amino acids. The CDR3 is CATSRDRGAGNTIYF. The CDR3 DNA is TGTGCCACCAGCAGAGATCGCGGTGCTGGAAACACCATATATTTT.

In this sample, this clonotype turned up a few times. This sequence joins TRBV12-5 and TRBJ1-1; TRBD1 matches at 7 bases. V dropped 6 bases and J dropped 1; count of bases not matched to a gene: 5. The CDR3 consists of 14 residues. Germline-derived CDR1 and CDR2 are LGHNT and FRNRAP. The CDR3 is CASGSTGRNTEAFF. Written as DNA, the CDR3 is TGTGCTAGTGGATCGACAGGGAGGAACACTGAAGCTTTCTTT.

The rearrangement joins TRBV5-6 to TRBJ2-1, with a weak D call TRBD2 (5 bases). The germline V and J ends were trimmed by 4 bases and 5 bases, with 13 bases remaining between them. The CDR3 length is 14 residues. Germline CDR1 reads SGHDT; CDR2 reads YYEEEE. The CDR3 protein is CASSSKIGDNEQFF. In DNA, the CDR3 is TGTGCCAGCAGCAGCAAGATCGGGGACAATGAGCAGTTCTTC.